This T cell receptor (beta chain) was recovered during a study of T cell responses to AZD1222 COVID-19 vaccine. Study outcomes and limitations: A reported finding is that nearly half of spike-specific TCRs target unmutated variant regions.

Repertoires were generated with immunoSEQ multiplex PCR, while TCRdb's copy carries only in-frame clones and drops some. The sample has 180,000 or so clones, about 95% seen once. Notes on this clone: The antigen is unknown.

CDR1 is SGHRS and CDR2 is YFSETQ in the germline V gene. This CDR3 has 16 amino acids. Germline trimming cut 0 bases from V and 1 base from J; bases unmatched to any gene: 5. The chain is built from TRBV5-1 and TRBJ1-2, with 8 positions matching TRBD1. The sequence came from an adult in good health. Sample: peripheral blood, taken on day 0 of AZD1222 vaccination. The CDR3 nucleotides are TGCGCCAGCAGCTTGGGGGGACAGGAGCATAACTATGGCTACACCTTC. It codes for CASSLGGQEHNYGYTF.